One sample yielded the 13 T cell receptor beta chains listed below, sequenced in a study of cytomegalovirus exposure and HLA in healthy donors. The PCR made use of 60 Vbeta and 13 Jbeta primers. Assay: immunoSEQ multiplex PCR; the TCRdb copy retains only in-frame clones and omits some. The sample has about 70,000 clones, roughly 68% seen once. Sequenced material: PBMCs. The receptors were sampled from a woman aged 55-69 years in good health and CMV-seropositive.

The CDR3 bases are TGTGCCAGCAGTTCAGACCCGGGACTAGCCAAAAACATTCAGTACTTC. This encodes CASSSDPGLAKNIQYF. The chain has TRBV6-6 and TRBJ2-4; a weak D match, TRBD2 (6 bases). This CDR3 region has 16 residues. CDR1 and CDR2 (germline): MNHNY, SVGAGI (reference sequence). V was clipped by 4 bases and J by 0 bases, with 13 bases between them.

The DNA of the CDR3 is TGCAGCGCCGGACAGACGAGCTATGGCTACACCTTC. Translating gives CSAGQTSYGYTF. The chain is built from TRBV29-1 and TRBJ1-2, with D perhaps TRBD1 (6 bases). The CDR3 covers 12 residues. In germline, CDR1 is SQVTM, CDR2 ANQGSEA. Between the trimmed V and J ends, which lost 7 bases and 4 bases, there was a span of 13 bases.

The V gene is TRBV2, the J gene TRBJ2-1; tentative D call: TRBD2 (6 bases). V dropped 0 bases and J dropped 4 bases, with 19 bases sitting between them. Germline-derived CDR1 and CDR2 are SNHLY and FYNNEI. CDR3 length equals 18 residues. The CDR3, as DNA: TGTGCCAGCAGTGAAGCCGTGCTCGGAGCGGGTGCTTACAATGAGCAGTTCTTC. This codes for CASSEAVLGAGAYNEQFF.

The chain is built from TRBV5-4 and TRBJ2-2; maybe TRBD1 (6 bases). With 0 bases removed from V and 4 bases from J, the gap between germline ends came to 10 bases. Germline V gene sequence: CDR1 SGHNT, CDR2 YYREEE (reference sequence). CDR3 length: 15 amino acids. The CDR3 loop reads CASSLARGRTGELFF. The CDR3 bases are TGTGCCAGCAGCTTGGCCAGGGGACGCACCGGGGAGCTGTTTTTT.

This clone was seen a handful of times. The rearrangement uses TRBV10-3 and TRBJ1-5, with 8 bases that match TRBD1. Germline CDR1 ENHRY, CDR2 SYGVKD. V shed 6 bases and J 6 bases; nucleotides not matched to a gene: 4. This CDR3 spans 13 amino acids. The CDR3 region is CAIRTGAGQPQHF. The CDR3 region has the DNA TGTGCCATCAGGACAGGGGCGGGTCAGCCCCAGCATTTT.

The chain has TRBV10-2 and TRBJ1-2, with TRBD1 as a possible D gene (6 bases). Trimming pared 5 bases from V and 4 bases from J, leaving 17 bases between. This CDR3 spans 15 amino acids. The germline V gene has CDR1 WSHSY and CDR2 SAAADI. The CDR3 loop reads CASSIKAGVPYGYTF. The DNA for the CDR3 is TGCGCCAGCAGTATAAAGGCAGGGGTGCCCTATGGCTACACCTTC.

This chain joins TRBV5-4 and TRBJ2-7, with 14 nucleotides matching TRBD2. CDR3 length: 16 residues. Germline assignment: CDR1 SGHNT and CDR2 YYREEE (reference sequence). J gave up 6 bases and V 4 bases, and 9 bases lay outside the gene matches. The CDR3 bases are TGTGCCAGCAGCCACGGGACTAGCGGGAGTAGCGGCGAGCAGTACTTC. It codes for CASSHGTSGSSGEQYF. Full variable domain (outside the CDR3, taken from reference TRBV5-4 and TRBJ2-7): ETGVTQSPTHLIKTRGQQVTLRCSSQSGHNTVSWYQQALGQGPQFIFQYYREEENGRGNFPPRFSGLQFPNYSSELNVNALELDDSALYLCASSHGTSGSSGEQYFGPGTRLTVT.

This chain uses TRBV6-1 with TRBJ1-1, with D perhaps TRBD1 (5 bases). Trimming left V 7 bases short and J 0 bases short, with 12 bases between. Looked up from germline, CDR1 is MNHNS and CDR2 is SASEGT. This CDR3 has 14 amino acids. CDR3 region: CASNSRVVNTEAFF. The CDR3 DNA sequence: TGTGCCAGCAATTCCAGGGTCGTGAACACTGAAGCTTTCTTT.

V usage is TRBV6-5 and J usage is TRBJ2-2; TRBD1 aligns across 8 bases. J was trimmed by 5 bases and V by 9 bases; bases with no gene match: 5. The germline V gene encodes CDR1 MNHEY and CDR2 SVGAGI. The CDR3 totals 13 residues. CDR3 in DNA: TGTGCCAGTAGACGGACAGGGACCGGGGAGCTGTTTTTT. Residues: CASRRTGTGELFF.

This clone was seen a few times. The chain links TRBV5-1 to TRBJ2-1; 10 bases line up with TRBD2. V lost 4 bases and J lost 8; bases outside the gene matches: 6. This CDR3 has 14 residues. The germline CDR1 and CDR2 sequences are SGHRS and YFSETQ. The DNA for the CDR3 is TGCGCCAGCAGCCGGACTAGCGGAAACGATGAGCAGTTCTTC. This encodes CASSRTSGNDEQFF.

The chain is built from TRBV7-9 and TRBJ1-1; TRBD1 matches at 8 bases. Germline V gives CDR1 SEHNR, CDR2 FQNEAQ (reference sequence). Trimming removed 0 bases from V and 0 bases from J; junction bases left unmatched: 3. CDR3 size: 16 residues. In nucleotides, the CDR3 is TGTGCCAGCAGCTTAGCTGGGACAGGACTGAACACTGAAGCTTTCTTT. Its translation: CASSLAGTGLNTEAFF.

The chain recombines TRBV7-8 with TRBJ2-7; TRBD1 aligns across 8 bases. Germline values: CDR1 SGHVS, CDR2 FQNEAQ. V lost 6 bases and J lost 2; bases outside the gene matches: 3. This CDR3 has 13 residues. The CDR3 here is CASSTGGPYEQYF. CDR3 nucleotide sequence: TGTGCCAGCAGTACAGGGGGACCCTACGAGCAGTACTTC. The full variable domain, in which reference TRBV7-8 and TRBJ2-7 provide the parts outside the CDR3, is GAGVSQSPRYKVAKRGQDVALRCDPISGHVSLFWYQQALGQGPEFLTYFQNEAQLDKSGLPSDRFFAERPEGSVSTLKIQRTQQEDSAVYLCASSTGGPYEQYFGPGTRLTVT.

The J gene is TRBJ2-3, the V gene TRBV2; no reliable D call. V was pared by 4 bases and J by 14 bases, with 16 bases between. The CDR3 is 12 amino acids. CDR1 is SNHLY and CDR2 is FYNNEI in the germline V gene. The CDR3 is CASSVLSFFVYF. Here the CDR3 DNA reads TGTGCCAGCAGTGTTCTTAGCTTCTTCGTGTATTTT. The whole variable domain, filled in from reference TRBV2 and TRBJ2-3, reads EPEVTQTPSHQVTQMGQEVILRCVPISNHLYFYWYRQILGQKVEFLVSFYNNEISEKSEIFDDQFSVERPDGSNFTLKIRSTKLEDSAMYFCASSVLSFFVYFGPGTRLTVL.